This entry describes one T cell receptor beta chain. Its cognate antigen is unknown. The limits of the CDR3 on the DNA are not certain, so only TCRdb's listed CDR3 is given. This entry comes from a study of shared clonotypes between healthy human individuals. Every immunoSEQ plate was one replicate of a subset's evenly spread DNA. TCRdb's table, derived via immunoSEQ multiplex PCR, lists solely in-frame clones and lacks some. The sample holds 450,000 to 600,000 clones; about four fifths are singletons and the top ten take over 10%. General observations from the study: Genetic and exposure-history diversity was limited by the few donors.

With termini counted, the CDR3 has 11 amino acids. Germline V lookup: CDR1 MDHEN, CDR2 SYDVKM. The healthy adult donors were HIV-negative and reported no recent acute infections or vaccinations. Genomic DNA, for the unsorted samples, came from roughly 90 million PBMCs. Sequenced sample: PBMCs. The rearrangement joins TRBV28 to TRBJ2-2; whether TRBD1, the table's D call, matches the DNA was not checked. The receptor was derived from a woman between 40 and 55 years old in good health. Some clones in this sample may be carry-over from other donors' samples. The CDR3 region is CASQGPGSCFF.